The entry below describes one TCR beta chain. Its antigen is still unknown. The sample holds no much larger clone one base away, and base qualities are not on file. V and J are truncated by 4 bases and 6 bases respectively, leaving an intervening sequence of 15 bases. The CDR3 starts with the cysteine, ends with the phenylalanine, and has 15 residues. Only the CDR3 part of the read is kept: 45 bases, read in frame from the first base. CDR1 and CDR2 are drawn from the germline V gene (reference sequence): SEHNR, FQNEAQ. The library was produced with the immunoSEQ multiplex PCR assay. Per the source publication's procedure: A statistical classification framework was developed to diagnose cytomegalovirus status using the catalog of TCR beta chain sequences. Held by TCRdb, this immuneACCESS table contains in-frame sequences only and omits some clones. Under half of the omission traces to an unresolved V gene where checked; the cause of the rest is unknown. Clone size and V and J calls were adopted from that table, with D and trimming inferred from the DNA. Across this sample there are 110,000 or so clones, with more than 70% seen only once. The ten most abundant clones make up nearly 5% of the sample.

These data originate in a study of cytomegalovirus exposure and HLA in healthy donors (dated by TCRdb to between 2016 and 2019). For the study in its entirety: According to a later analysis, the roughly 120 validation repertoires were produced on the same platform as the 600 to 850 repertoires of the first cohort. The study was designed to test whether signatures of past pathogen exposure could be identified by cataloging public T cell receptors. A separate validation cohort of about 110 different subjects was used in addition to the roughly 620-subject first cohort. To predict cytomegalovirus infection status, the study combined high-throughput TCR immunosequencing, statistical association of individual TCRs with disease status, and machine learning. General conclusions and limits of the study: In both the original and validation cohorts, the classifier was reported to diagnose cytomegalovirus status with high specificity and sensitivity. A few of the identified cytomegalovirus-associated TCR beta chains were confirmed in vitro to be specific for cytomegalovirus antigens. The authors suggested that the approach could potentially be extended to other disease states and immunological phenotypes. Across donors, most TCR sequences were observed very rarely, whereas some public TCRs were present in many individuals. In a later analysis, TCRs clustered in the first cohort were found to also tend to co-occur in the 100 to 150 validation repertoires, with approximately 95% of cluster scores above 0. A later analysis had no HLA typing for the validation cohort, so co-occurrence there was scored across all 110 or so repertoires. A total of 150 or so TCR beta chains were listed by the study as associated with cytomegalovirus.

The donors were included in the validation cohort of approximately 130 subjects, a group kept apart from the 666-subject first cohort. The TCR sequence derives from a man between 18 and 35 years old in good health and CMV-seronegative. Sequenced material: PBMCs. The sequence links TRBV7-9 to TRBJ2-2, and the D gene may be TRBD1, 5 bases matching. The CDR3 protein sequence reads: CASSSRTSVAGELFF. The nucleotide sequence is given as TGTGCCAGCAGCTCCAGGACATCTGTAGCCGGGGAGCTGTTTTTT.